Listed here are 10 T cell receptor beta chains from one sample, sequenced in a study of blood T cell repertoires in COVID-19. TCRdb's table, derived via immunoSEQ multiplex PCR, lists solely in-frame clones and lacks some. The table lists some 74,000 clones, approximately 88% of them singletons, with approximately 30% in the top ten. The sequencing input was peripheral blood. The receptors originated from a man aged 45-65 years with acute or convalescent COVID-19.

This chain connects TRBV7-2 to TRBJ2-7; a weak D match, TRBD1 (5 bases). The germline V gene encodes CDR1 SGHTA and CDR2 FQGNSA. The V and J ends lost 4 bases and 4 bases respectively, with 8 bases between them. CDR3 length: 12 residues. CDR3 residues: CASSSDRYEQYF. The DNA for the CDR3 is TGTGCCAGCAGCTCCGACAGATACGAGCAGTACTTC. The entire variable domain, with the rest obtained from reference TRBV7-2 and TRBJ2-7, is as follows: GAGVSQSPSNKVTEKGKDVELRCDPISGHTALYWYRQSLGQGLEFLIYFQGNSAPDKSGLPSDRFSAERTGGSVSTLTIQRTQQEDSAVYLCASSSDRYEQYFGPGTRLTVT.

The chain uses TRBV7-3 and TRBJ2-2, with 9 nucleotides matching TRBD1. The CDR3 has 15 residues. Germline CDR1 SGHTA, CDR2 FQGTGA. V shed 4 bases, J shed 4 bases, and the junction held 4 bases outside the gene matches. Here the CDR3 reads CASSSTGGRTGELFF. The CDR3 nucleotides read TGTGCCAGCAGCTCGACAGGGGGGCGCACCGGGGAGCTGTTTTTT. Based on the CDR3 plus reference TRBV7-3 and TRBJ2-2, the full variable domain is GAGVSQTPSNKVTEKGKYVELRCDPISGHTALYWYRQSLGQGPEFLIYFQGTGAADDSGLPNDRFFAVRPEGSVSTLKIQRTERGDSAVYLCASSSTGGRTGELFFGEGSRLTVL.

The chain couples TRBV3-1 (or the pseudogene TRBV3-2) to TRBJ2-7; 7 bases match TRBD1. V gave up 2 bases and J gave up 1 base; unmatched junction bases: 14. Germline values: CDR1 LGHDT, CDR2 YNNKEL (reference sequence). This CDR3 contains 18 residues. CDR3 coding DNA: TGTGCCAGCAGCCAAATTTGGGGGAAGAAGGGACAGTCCTACGAGCAGTACTTC. Translation gives CASSQIWGKKGQSYEQYF.

The DNA for the CDR3 is TGTGCCAGCAGCAGGGACAGGGTGAGCAATCAGCCCCAGCATTTT. This codes for CASSRDRVSNQPQHF. V gene TRBV6-5 combines with J gene TRBJ1-5; 9 bases agree with TRBD1. V dropped 6 bases and J dropped 1; count of bases not matched to a gene: 4. Per germline, CDR1 MNHEY and CDR2 SVGAGI. The CDR3 runs to 15 residues.

The chain is built from TRBV3-1 (or the pseudogene TRBV3-2) and TRBJ1-5; D unclear. The CDR3 runs 12 residues. V was shortened by 4 bases and J by 6 bases, with 7 bases between the two germline ends. Germline V gene sequence: CDR1 LGHDT, CDR2 YNNKEL (reference sequence). CDR3 protein: CASSLAGQPQHF. The CDR3 DNA is TGTGCCAGCAGCCTCGCGGGTCAGCCCCAGCATTTT.

The genes are TRBV12-3 or TRBV12-4 and TRBJ2-1; TRBD1 agrees at 7 bases. V lost 1 base, J lost 8 bases, and 2 bases stayed unmatched. CDR3 length: 13 residues. CDR3: CASSLDRGDEQFF. The DNA for the CDR3 is TGTGCCAGCAGTTTAGACAGGGGCGATGAGCAGTTCTTC.

This clone was picked up one time. This chain joins TRBV9 and TRBJ1-1; no clear D. The CDR3 contains 15 residues. CDR1 is SGDLS and CDR2 is YYNGEE in the germline V gene. V was pared by 0 bases and J by 1 base, with 10 bases between. The CDR3 nucleotides read TGTGCCAGCAGCGTAGTCCCAGGTAAGAACACTGAAGCTTTCTTT. Protein: CASSVVPGKNTEAFF.

This clone appeared a single time. The chain has TRBV9 and TRBJ1-2; weak D call: TRBD1 (5 bases). This CDR3 region has 15 residues. V lost 4 bases to trimming and J lost 7 bases, with 20 bases between them. Germline CDR1 and CDR2: SGDLS and YYNGEE. CDR3 sequence reads: CASSTRTGPRSGYTF. In DNA, the CDR3 is TGTGCCAGCAGCACACGAACAGGACCGCGGTCTGGCTACACCTTC.

CDR3 sequence: CASSLFGANTGELFF. In DNA, the CDR3 is TGTGCCAGCAGCTTATTCGGAGCGAACACCGGGGAGCTGTTTTTT. The gene calls are TRBV7-3 and TRBJ2-2; D is unresolved. V shed 2 bases and J shed 0 bases, with 7 bases lying between them. CDR1 and CDR2 (germline): SGHTA, FQGTGA. This CDR3 has 15 amino acids.

V and J are TRBV3-1 (or the pseudogene TRBV3-2) and TRBJ2-7, with TRBD1 identical over 8 bases. The J segment lost 5 bases and the V segment lost 3 bases, leaving 3 bases of the junction unmatched. Germline CDR1 reads LGHDT; CDR2 reads YNNKEL (reference sequence). The CDR3 extends over 13 amino acids. CDR3 nucleotide sequence: TGTGCCAGCAGCCAGCAGGGGGCAAACGAGCAGTACTTC. It encodes CASSQQGANEQYF.